The clone carrying this TCR beta chain was picked up a small number of times. The data belong to a study of blood T cell repertoires in COVID-19. On the study more broadly: PBMCs, B-cell-depleted T cells, or T cells provided the cDNA or gDNA that made up the material.

Produced via immunoSEQ multiplex PCR; TCRdb's table is partial and in-frame only. The table has 100,000 to 150,000 clones, about 89% seen once. Followed longitudinally, the Seattle patients had been enrolled during active infection. The CDR3 extends over 16 amino acids. The trim removed 4 bases at V and 7 bases at J, leaving 13 bases unmatched. In germline, CDR1 is SGHRS, CDR2 YFSETQ. The genes are TRBV5-1 and TRBJ2-2; TRBD2 aligns across 7 bases. The material sequenced was peripheral blood. This TCR was sampled from a woman between 70 and 85 years old with COVID-19, enrolled during active disease. The CDR3 region is CASSPWFSGRDGELFF. In DNA form, the CDR3 reads TGCGCCAGCAGCCCCTGGTTTAGCGGGCGGGACGGGGAGCTGTTTTTT.